The 30 T cell receptor beta chains given below trace back to one sample, sequenced in a study of blood T cell repertoires in COVID-19. The data were produced by immunoSEQ multiplex PCR, yet TCRdb's version contains in-frame clones alone and is incomplete. The sample lists just over 250,000 clones; 91% were seen once. Specimen: peripheral blood. These receptors all stem from a person aged 18 to 30 with COVID-19, enrolled during active disease.

The chain employs TRBV4-1 and TRBJ1-2; TRBD1 matches 7 bases. The germline V gene has CDR1 MGHRA and CDR2 YSYEKL. With 0 bases clipped from V and 3 bases from J, the junction kept 10 bases outside the gene matches. The CDR3 is made up of 17 amino acids. CDR3 residues: CASSQDNRQGWDYGYTF. Here the CDR3 DNA reads TGCGCCAGCAGCCAAGATAACCGACAGGGCTGGGACTATGGCTACACCTTC.

The CDR3 nucleotides are TGTGCCAGCAACCCCGGTATATCGTGGACAGGGGGCTTCAACGAGCAGTACTTC. Translation gives CASNPGISWTGGFNEQYF. The rearrangement links TRBV7-6 to TRBJ2-7; 11 bases map to TRBD1. Germline-derived CDR1 and CDR2 are SGHVS and FNYEAQ. V shed 7 bases and J 5 bases; nucleotides not matched to a gene: 19. This CDR3 is 18 amino acids long.

This chain joins TRBV7-2 and TRBJ2-1; D unresolved. Per the germline V gene, CDR1 is SGHTA and CDR2 is FQGNSA. The CDR3 is 14 residues long. V lost 0 bases to trimming and J lost 9 bases, with 12 bases between them. The CDR3 loop is CASSLAPDLSEQFF. CDR3 bases: TGTGCCAGCAGCTTAGCACCTGATCTCAGTGAGCAGTTCTTC.

The gene calls are TRBV7-6 and TRBJ1-4; 9 bases are shared with TRBD1. The CDR3 runs 16 residues. The germline CDR1 and CDR2 sequences are SGHVS and FNYEAQ. V shed 4 bases, J shed 1 base, and the junction held 4 bases outside the gene matches. In DNA form, the CDR3 reads TGTGCCAGCAGCTCACGACAGGGGGGAACTAATGAAAAACTGTTTTTT. This encodes CASSSRQGGTNEKLFF.

The V and J genes are TRBV6-5 and TRBJ2-7; TRBD2 matches 8 bases. The CDR3 totals 14 residues. Trimming removed 7 bases from V and 4 bases from J; junction bases left unmatched: 9. In germline, CDR1 is MNHEY, CDR2 SVGAGI. The DNA of the CDR3 is TGTGCCAGCACCCTCGGGGGGGGAGGGTACGAGCAGTACTTC. Protein sequence: CASTLGGGGYEQYF.

The chain joins TRBV19 to TRBJ1-1; the D gene is possibly TRBD1 (5 bases). Germline CDR1 and CDR2: LNHDA and SQIVND (reference sequence). V was trimmed by 3 bases and J by 6 bases, leaving 14 bases between them. This CDR3 is built from 14 residues. Written as DNA, the CDR3 is TGTGCCAGTAGTATTAACGGGGGGGAAGCTGAAGCTTTCTTT. It yields the protein CASSINGGEAEAFF.

The genes are TRBV7-6 and TRBJ2-2, with 13 bases lining up with TRBD2. This CDR3 has 19 amino acids. The germline V gene has CDR1 SGHVS and CDR2 FNYEAQ. The V and J ends lost 5 bases and 4 bases, in that order; junction bases with no gene match: 13. CDR3 DNA: TGTGCCAGCAGCACACAACTAGCGGGAGGGCTCGGTGGCACCGGGGAGCTGTTTTTT. Translated: CASSTQLAGGLGGTGELFF.

The V call is TRBV6-5, the J call TRBJ1-1; 8 nucleotides line up with TRBD1. V lost 7 bases to trimming and J lost 0 bases; unmatched junction nucleotides: 7. There are 15 residues in the CDR3. Germline V CDR1 and CDR2: MNHEY, SVGAGI. The chain's CDR3 is CASTPRTGMNTEAFF. The CDR3 bases are TGTGCCAGCACCCCACGGACAGGGATGAACACTGAAGCTTTCTTT.

This sequence joins TRBV25-1 and TRBJ1-5, with 9 bases aligning to TRBD1. Germline V gene data show CDR1 as MGHDK and CDR2 as SYGVNS. J was trimmed by 3 bases and V by 5 bases; bases with no gene match: 5. The CDR3 totals 15 residues. In DNA, the CDR3 is TGTGCCAGCAGTAGAGGGACAGGGATCAATCAGCCCCAGCATTTT. This gives the protein CASSRGTGINQPQHF.

CDR3 protein: CASSPPRGSNQPQHF. CDR3 bases: TGTGCCAGCAGTCCGCCCAGGGGTAGCAATCAGCCCCAGCATTTT. This rearrangement joins TRBV6-6 to TRBJ1-5, with D maybe TRBD1 (6 bases). V lost 5 bases to trimming and J lost 0 bases, with 11 bases between them. CDR3 length equals 15 residues. The germline CDR1 and CDR2 sequences are MNHNY and SVGAGI (reference sequence).

The genes are TRBV6-6 and TRBJ2-3; a possible D gene is TRBD2 (5 bases). Germline V gives CDR1 MNHNY, CDR2 SVGAGI (reference sequence). CDR3 size: 14 residues. Trimming removed 5 bases from V and 2 bases from J, with 11 bases in between. DNA of the CDR3: TGTGCCAGCAGTACGACTACCCACACAGATACGCAGTATTTT. It encodes CASSTTTHTDTQYF.

This clone was observed a few times. This sequence joins TRBV5-1 and TRBJ1-1, with D tentatively TRBD1 (5 bases). V was shortened by 4 bases and J by 1 base, with 17 bases between the two germline ends. The CDR3 runs to 16 residues. CDR1 is SGHRS, CDR2 YFSETQ, per germline. CDR3 protein: CASSPYSGAANTEAFF. The CDR3 DNA sequence: TGCGCCAGCAGCCCATACAGCGGGGCAGCGAACACTGAAGCTTTCTTT.

This chain connects TRBV2 to TRBJ2-3; 9 bases match TRBD2. This CDR3 has 14 residues. Germline lookup yields CDR1 SNHLY and CDR2 FYNNEI. The trim removed 10 bases at V and 6 bases at J, leaving 11 bases unmatched. The CDR3 here is CAIIAGGPGDTQYF. In nucleotides, the CDR3 is TGTGCCATTATCGCGGGAGGGCCGGGGGATACGCAGTATTTT.

The chain employs TRBV27 and TRBJ1-1; TRBD1 is a possible D gene (5 bases). This CDR3 spans 13 amino acids. Germline CDR1 is MNHEY and CDR2 is SMNVEV (reference sequence). The V and J ends lost 8 bases and 1 base respectively, with 11 bases between them. CDR3 coding DNA: TGTGCCAGCCCGCGTGGGGCGAACACTGAAGCTTTCTTT. Its protein product is CASPRGANTEAFF.

The V gene is TRBV14, the J gene TRBJ2-3; D unclear. V was pared by 4 bases and J by 7 bases, with 12 bases between. Germline CDR1 reads SGHDN; CDR2 reads FVKESK. The CDR3 covers 13 residues. CDR3 DNA: TGTGCCAGCAGCCCCTCCGGGTTTTATACGCAGTATTTT. Protein: CASSPSGFYTQYF.

This rearrangement joins TRBV6-9 to TRBJ2-2; possible D gene TRBD2, 6 bases. Germline-derived CDR1 and CDR2 are MNHGY and SVAAGI. The CDR3 totals 15 residues. Deletions cut 9 bases from V and 1 base from J, with 15 bases between. CDR3 region: CARISGRENTGELFF. CDR3 DNA sequence: TGTGCCAGAATTAGCGGTCGCGAGAACACCGGGGAGCTGTTTTTT.

The rearrangement uses TRBV30 and TRBJ1-2; 10 positions agree with TRBD1. CDR3 size: 15 residues. Germline CDR1 is GTSNPN and CDR2 is SVGIG (reference sequence). J lost 6 bases, V lost 0 bases, and 7 bases had no gene match. The CDR3: CAWSVLDGTGDGYTF. The CDR3 DNA follows: TGTGCCTGGAGTGTACTGGACGGGACAGGGGATGGCTACACCTTC.

The chain recombines TRBV5-8 with TRBJ2-1; 12 bases are a match to TRBD1. The germline gives CDR1 SGHTS, CDR2 YDEGEE. Trimming took 4 bases from V and 5 from J; bases not matched to a gene: 10. This CDR3 has 17 amino acids. CDR3 residues: CASSADTGTGGNNEQFF. The CDR3 DNA reads TGTGCCAGCAGCGCCGATACCGGGACAGGGGGCAACAATGAGCAGTTCTTC.

The rearrangement uses TRBV6-4 and TRBJ2-3, with D possibly matching TRBD2 (5 bases). There are 17 residues in the CDR3. Trimming stripped 0 bases from V and 2 bases from J, with 15 bases between. CDR1 and CDR2 (germline): MRHNA, SNTAGT. The CDR3 sequence: CASSDSIFFDYTDTQYF. CDR3 bases: TGTGCCAGCAGTGACTCGATTTTTTTTGACTACACAGATACGCAGTATTTT.

The DNA of the CDR3 is TGCGCCAGCAGCTTCGGGGGAGTGGAGGAGACCCAGTACTTC. It encodes CASSFGGVEETQYF. The chain links TRBV5-1 to TRBJ2-5; weak D call: TRBD2 (6 bases). The V gene lost 2 bases and the J gene lost 5 bases, with 13 bases spanning the gap. CDR1 and CDR2 (germline): SGHRS, YFSETQ. CDR3 length equals 14 residues.

The V gene is TRBV6-6, the J gene TRBJ2-4; a weak D match, TRBD1 (6 bases). The CDR3 is made up of 15 amino acids. CDR1 is MNHNY, CDR2 SVGAGI, per germline (reference sequence). Trimming stripped 4 bases from V and 8 bases from J, with 18 bases between. For the CDR3, the DNA is TGTGCCAGCAGTTTCTCACCAGGGACAACGGACATTCAGTACTTC. Translated: CASSFSPGTTDIQYF.

In DNA, the CDR3 is TGTGCCAGCAGCCAAGGGGGACAGTACTATGGCTACACCTTC. This translates into CASSQGGQYYGYTF. The rearrangement uses TRBV4-2 and TRBJ1-2, with 7 positions matching TRBD1. Germline loops: CDR1 LGHNA, CDR2 YNFKEQ. CDR3 length: 14 amino acids. The ends lost 1 base at V and 3 bases at J; junction bases unmatched: 2.

The CDR3 reads CASSVGQGNYGYTF. The CDR3 DNA reads as TGTGCCAGCAGCGTAGGACAGGGAAACTATGGCTACACCTTC. J is TRBJ1-2 and V is TRBV9; 7 nucleotides agree with TRBD1. The ends lost 0 bases at V and 2 bases at J; junction bases unmatched: 1. From germline, CDR1 is SGDLS and CDR2 YYNGEE. The CDR3 totals 14 residues.

This sequence joins TRBV11-2 and TRBJ1-2; 8 bases agree with TRBD1. Germline V gene sequence: CDR1 SGHAT, CDR2 FQNNGV. The CDR3 loop spans 14 amino acids. The ends lost 5 bases at V and 8 bases at J; junction bases unmatched: 10. The CDR3 DNA sequence: TGTGCCAGCAGCGAAGGACAGGGCTCCAAAGGCTACACCTTC. Its protein product is CASSEGQGSKGYTF.

The gene calls are TRBV7-4 and TRBJ1-1, with a weak D call TRBD1 (6 bases). The CDR3 covers 15 residues. The germline V and J ends were trimmed by 1 base and 7 bases, with 16 bases remaining between them. Germline V lookup: CDR1 SGHVT, CDR2 SQSDAQ. The CDR3 DNA is TGTGCCAGCAGCTTAGAGACCGGACAGCGTCATGAAGCTTTCTTT. Encoded protein: CASSLETGQRHEAFF.

This chain joins TRBV7-2 and TRBJ2-5; 7 bases map to TRBD1. Trimming took 4 bases from V and 5 from J; bases not matched to a gene: 4. Per germline, CDR1 SGHTA and CDR2 FQGNSA. This CDR3 contains 13 residues. The CDR3 region is CASSYRGGETQYF. The CDR3 DNA sequence: TGTGCCAGCAGCTACAGGGGCGGGGAGACCCAGTACTTC.

The V call is TRBV30, the J call TRBJ2-1; D possibly corresponds to TRBD2 (6 bases). V shed 2 bases and J shed 6 bases, with 14 bases lying between them. Looked up from germline, CDR1 is GTSNPN and CDR2 is SVGIG (reference sequence). The CDR3 spans 14 residues. The CDR3 nucleotides are TGTGCCTGGAGTCGAGGGGCGGGACCCAATGAGCAGTTCTTC. Its protein is CAWSRGAGPNEQFF.

DNA of the CDR3: TGCGCCAGCAGCCAAGATCCGGGGTTTGGCTACACCTTC. Translating it yields CASSQDPGFGYTF. The rearrangement links TRBV4-1 to TRBJ1-2; D not resolved. Germline V gene data show CDR1 as MGHRA and CDR2 as YSYEKL. This CDR3 region has 13 residues. Deletions cut 0 bases from V and 7 bases from J, with 9 bases between.

This chain connects TRBV5-1 to TRBJ2-5; 13 bases align to TRBD2. The CDR3 has 18 amino acids. Germline V gene lookup returns CDR1 SGHRS and CDR2 YFSETQ. After removal of 2 bases from V and 3 bases from J, the junction contained 10 bases not matched to a gene. The CDR3 DNA follows: TGCGCCAGCAGCTTAATGAAGGGACTAGCGGGAATAGAAGAGACCCAGTACTTC. As protein: CASSLMKGLAGIEETQYF.

V is TRBV12-5 and J is TRBJ2-3; TRBD2 might be the D (6 bases). CDR3 length: 11 residues. Between the trimmed V and J ends, which lost 6 bases and 8 bases, there was a span of 9 bases. The germline gives CDR1 LGHNT, CDR2 FRNRAP. The CDR3 nucleotides read TGTGCTAGTGGGGGGGGTGTTACGCAGTATTTT. Its protein product is CASGGGVTQYF.